These T cell receptor beta chains were read from a single sample in a study of T-cell memory formation after mild COVID-19. TCRdb redid the calling of the 5' RACE reads with MiXCR, one entry per CDR3 protein. This sample has tens of thousands of distinct CDR3 sequences, with roughly an eighth found just once. The sample taken for sequencing was PBMCs or a T cell subset sorted from them (not recorded which). The receptors stem from a man in his late teens or twenties who had mild COVID-19 (a few samples of this study predate the infection). Cell type and time point are not known. Each CDR3 is given with its conserved first and last residue. Each record gives: V gene, clone size, D gene, J gene, CDR3 protein, CDR3 DNA. The D gene is left open where the match is weak. Clone size, where shown, is once, few, many, or a class for clones that have expanded.

V gene: TRBV5-1; clone size: many; D gene: .; J gene: TRBJ1-1; CDR3 protein: CASSLGWQNMNTEAFF; CDR3 DNA: TGCGCCAGCAGCTTGGGTTGGCAGAATATGAACACTGAAGCTTTCTTT
V gene: TRBV5-1; clone size: many; D gene: TRBD1; J gene: TRBJ2-5; CDR3 protein: CASSWGQKETQYF; CDR3 DNA: TGCGCCAGCAGCTGGGGACAGAAAGAGACCCAGTACTTC
V gene: TRBV5-1; clone size: few; D gene: .; J gene: TRBJ1-1; CDR3 protein: CASSPGVPTEAFF; CDR3 DNA: TGCGCCAGCAGCCCCGGCGTTCCTACTGAAGCTTTCTTT
V gene: TRBV5-1; clone size: .; D gene: TRBD2; J gene: TRBJ2-5; CDR3 protein: CASSFQTSGGVVGTQYF; CDR3 DNA: TGCGCCAGCAGCTTCCAGACTAGCGGGGGGGTCGTCGGGACCCAGTACTTC
V gene: TRBV5-1; clone size: .; D gene: TRBD1; J gene: TRBJ1-2; CDR3 protein: CASSLDTGGYGYTF; CDR3 DNA: TGCGCCAGCAGCTTGGATACAGGGGGGTATGGCTACACCTTC
V gene: TRBV24-1; clone size: .; D gene: TRBD1; J gene: TRBJ1-2; CDR3 protein: CATSGTGGFYGYTF; CDR3 DNA: TGTGCCACCAGTGGGACAGGGGGCTTTTATGGCTACACCTTC
V gene: TRBV6-6; clone size: many; D gene: .; J gene: TRBJ1-1; CDR3 protein: CASRADRMSMNTEAFF; CDR3 DNA: TGTGCCAGCAGAGCTGACAGGATGAGCATGAACACTGAAGCTTTCTTT
V gene: TRBV7-9; clone size: many; D gene: TRBD2; J gene: TRBJ2-5; CDR3 protein: CASSFRGGGETQYF; CDR3 DNA: TGTGCCAGCAGCTTCCGGGGGGGCGGAGAGACCCAGTACTTC
V gene: TRBV19; clone size: many; D gene: TRBD1; J gene: TRBJ1-1; CDR3 protein: CASMEDRGRQGREGEAFF; CDR3 DNA: TGTGCCAGTATGGAGGACAGGGGCCGGCAGGGGAGGGAGGGTGAAGCTTTCTTT
V gene: TRBV2; clone size: .; D gene: .; J gene: TRBJ2-7; CDR3 protein: CASSEQGTHYEQYF; CDR3 DNA: TGTGCCAGCAGTGAACAGGGGACTCACTACGAGCAGTACTTC
V gene: TRBV5-1; clone size: many; D gene: TRBD1; J gene: TRBJ2-7; CDR3 protein: CASSSSTGRAYEQYF; CDR3 DNA: TGCGCCAGCAGCTCCTCGACAGGGCGAGCCTACGAGCAGTACTTC
V gene: TRBV5-1; clone size: many; D gene: .; J gene: TRBJ2-3; CDR3 protein: CASTSEGDTQYF; CDR3 DNA: TGCGCCAGCACCAGCGAGGGTGATACGCAGTATTTT
V gene: TRBV6-5; clone size: many; D gene: TRBD1; J gene: TRBJ1-5; CDR3 protein: CASSIGQGSNQPQHF; CDR3 DNA: TGTGCCAGCAGTATCGGACAGGGGAGCAATCAGCCCCAGCATTTT
V gene: TRBV12-3/TRBV12-4; clone size: medium-sized; D gene: .; J gene: TRBJ1-3; CDR3 protein: CASGPNGGNTIYF; CDR3 DNA: TGTGCCAGCGGTCCTAACGGTGGAAACACCATATATTTT
V gene: TRBV6-2/TRBV6-3; clone size: many; D gene: TRBD1; J gene: TRBJ1-5; CDR3 protein: CASSYPRQGAISFQHF; CDR3 DNA: TGTGCCAGCAGTTACCCACGACAGGGGGCAATATCGTTTCAGCATTTT
V gene: TRBV9; clone size: .; D gene: TRBD1; J gene: TRBJ2-3; CDR3 protein: CASSEDRDTDTQYF; CDR3 DNA: TGTGCCAGCAGCGAGGACAGGGACACAGATACGCAGTATTTT
V gene: TRBV5-1; clone size: many; D gene: .; J gene: TRBJ2-1; CDR3 protein: CASSREGASYNEQFF; CDR3 DNA: TGCGCCAGCAGTCGCGAAGGGGCCTCCTACAATGAGCAGTTCTTC
V gene: TRBV6-1; clone size: .; D gene: TRBD1; J gene: TRBJ2-6; CDR3 protein: CASNPPTGLYGANVLTF; CDR3 DNA: TGTGCCAGCAACCCCCCGACAGGGTTGTACGGGGCCAACGTCCTGACTTTC
V gene: TRBV5-1; clone size: many; D gene: TRBD2; J gene: TRBJ2-3; CDR3 protein: CASSSLAGGTDTQYF; CDR3 DNA: TGCGCCAGCAGCTCCCTAGCGGGGGGAACAGATACGCAGTATTTT
V gene: TRBV5-1; clone size: .; D gene: .; J gene: TRBJ2-3; CDR3 protein: CASSRTITDTQYF; CDR3 DNA: TGCGCCAGCAGCCGGACCATCACAGATACGCAGTATTTT
V gene: TRBV28; clone size: once; D gene: .; J gene: TRBJ2-7; CDR3 protein: CASAGSTGRTGGEQYF; CDR3 DNA: TGTGCCTCTGCAGGCTCGACAGGGCGTACCGGGGGCGAGCAGTACTTC
V gene: TRBV7-2; clone size: .; D gene: .; J gene: TRBJ1-5; CDR3 protein: CASSFAGGFNQPQHF; CDR3 DNA: TGTGCCAGCAGCTTCGCGGGGGGCTTTAATCAGCCCCAGCATTTT
V gene: TRBV7-9; clone size: many; D gene: .; J gene: TRBJ1-5; CDR3 protein: CASSSGFGNQPQHF; CDR3 DNA: TGTGCCAGCAGTTCAGGGTTCGGAAATCAGCCCCAGCATTTT
V gene: TRBV24-1; clone size: many; D gene: TRBD2; J gene: TRBJ2-1; CDR3 protein: CATSDFPGGEDNEQFF; CDR3 DNA: TGTGCCACCAGTGATTTCCCGGGGGGAGAGGACAATGAGCAGTTCTTC
V gene: TRBV5-5; clone size: .; D gene: .; J gene: TRBJ1-6; CDR3 protein: CASSLGGRDNSPLHF; CDR3 DNA: TGTGCCAGCAGCTTAGGGGGGCGCGATAATTCACCCCTCCACTTT
V gene: TRBV6-2/TRBV6-3; clone size: many; D gene: TRBD1; J gene: TRBJ2-3; CDR3 protein: CASRKDRGREDTQYF; CDR3 DNA: TGTGCCAGCAGGAAGGACAGGGGGCGGGAGGATACGCAGTATTTT
V gene: TRBV5-1; clone size: few; D gene: TRBD2; J gene: TRBJ2-2; CDR3 protein: CASSLGTSGRNTGELFF; CDR3 DNA: TGCGCCAGCAGCCTCGGGACTAGCGGGAGGAACACCGGGGAGCTGTTTTTT
V gene: TRBV4-3; clone size: many; D gene: .; J gene: TRBJ2-3; CDR3 protein: CASSHGPGVGTDTQYF; CDR3 DNA: TGCGCCAGCAGTCACGGACCAGGGGTGGGCACAGATACGCAGTATTTT
V gene: TRBV11-2; clone size: many; D gene: .; J gene: TRBJ2-3; CDR3 protein: CASSLVAFTDTQYF; CDR3 DNA: TGTGCCAGCAGCTTAGTTGCGTTCACAGATACGCAGTATTTT
V gene: TRBV4-2; clone size: many; D gene: TRBD1; J gene: TRBJ2-1; CDR3 protein: CASSQDLQTGIYNEQFF; CDR3 DNA: TGTGCCAGCAGCCAAGACCTCCAGACAGGGATCTACAATGAGCAGTTCTTC
V gene: TRBV4-1; clone size: many; D gene: .; J gene: TRBJ1-6; CDR3 protein: CASSPAGYRGTPLHF; CDR3 DNA: TGCGCCAGCAGCCCCGCGGGGTACCGGGGAACACCCCTCCACTTT
V gene: TRBV3-1; clone size: many; D gene: .; J gene: TRBJ2-1; CDR3 protein: CASSQDGSRAHYNEQFF; CDR3 DNA: TGTGCCAGCAGCCAAGATGGATCCCGAGCCCACTACAATGAGCAGTTCTTC
V gene: TRBV25-1; clone size: medium-sized; D gene: .; J gene: TRBJ1-1; CDR3 protein: CASSESKDANTEAFF; CDR3 DNA: TGTGCCAGCAGTGAGTCTAAGGACGCGAACACTGAAGCTTTCTTT
V gene: TRBV30; clone size: many; D gene: TRBD1; J gene: TRBJ2-5; CDR3 protein: CAWSVLVGRGRETQYF; CDR3 DNA: TGTGCCTGGAGTGTTTTAGTGGGCAGGGGGCGGGAGACCCAGTACTTC
V gene: TRBV7-6; clone size: .; D gene: .; J gene: TRBJ2-3; CDR3 protein: CASGRVSADTQYF; CDR3 DNA: TGTGCCAGCGGAAGAGTGTCAGCGGATACGCAGTATTTT
V gene: TRBV20-1; clone size: many; D gene: .; J gene: TRBJ1-5; CDR3 protein: CSAHEGPGGPQHF; CDR3 DNA: TGCAGTGCCCATGAGGGGCCCGGAGGGCCCCAGCATTTT
V gene: TRBV5-4; clone size: .; D gene: TRBD1; J gene: TRBJ2-1; CDR3 protein: CASSTRTGGFNEQFF; CDR3 DNA: TGTGCCAGCAGCACGCGGACAGGGGGCTTCAATGAGCAGTTCTTC
V gene: TRBV6-5; clone size: many; D gene: TRBD1; J gene: TRBJ2-1; CDR3 protein: CASSSTGGAYNEQFF; CDR3 DNA: TGTGCCAGCAGTTCCACAGGGGGCGCTTACAATGAGCAGTTCTTC
V gene: TRBV14; clone size: many; D gene: .; J gene: TRBJ2-1; CDR3 protein: CASSRGPEGMSYNEQFF; CDR3 DNA: TGTGCCAGCAGCCGCGGGCCGGAGGGAATGTCCTACAATGAGCAGTTCTTC
V gene: TRBV15; clone size: .; D gene: TRBD2; J gene: TRBJ2-1; CDR3 protein: CATSRDWRGGTDEQFF; CDR3 DNA: TGTGCCACCAGCAGAGATTGGCGGGGGGGCACCGATGAGCAGTTCTTC
V gene: TRBV10-3; clone size: many; D gene: TRBD1; J gene: TRBJ1-2; CDR3 protein: CAISEPGQVPHGYTF; CDR3 DNA: TGTGCCATCAGTGAGCCCGGACAGGTCCCCCACGGCTACACCTTC
V gene: TRBV7-2; clone size: many; D gene: TRBD1; J gene: TRBJ2-1; CDR3 protein: CASSFNRGLPIEQFF; CDR3 DNA: TGTGCCAGCAGCTTCAACAGGGGGCTCCCTATTGAGCAGTTCTTC
V gene: TRBV6-2/TRBV6-3; clone size: .; D gene: TRBD2; J gene: TRBJ2-3; CDR3 protein: CASRLAGGQDTQYF; CDR3 DNA: TGTGCCAGCAGATTAGCGGGGGGGCAAGATACGCAGTATTTT
V gene: TRBV7-8; clone size: many; D gene: .; J gene: TRBJ1-1; CDR3 protein: CASSSYSVKPEAFF; CDR3 DNA: TGTGCCAGCAGCTCCTACAGCGTAAAACCTGAAGCTTTCTTT
V gene: TRBV6-5; clone size: many; D gene: .; J gene: TRBJ1-1; CDR3 protein: CASSYPPGHEAFF; CDR3 DNA: TGTGCCAGCAGTTACCCTCCAGGACACGAAGCTTTCTTT
V gene: TRBV29-1; clone size: .; D gene: .; J gene: TRBJ2-5; CDR3 protein: CSVDPQIGETQYF; CDR3 DNA: TGCAGCGTGGACCCTCAGATCGGAGAGACCCAGTACTTC
V gene: TRBV6-5; clone size: many; D gene: .; J gene: TRBJ2-6; CDR3 protein: CASSLTSTGANVLTF; CDR3 DNA: TGTGCCAGCAGCCTAACTAGTACTGGGGCCAACGTCCTGACTTTC
V gene: TRBV9; clone size: .; D gene: .; J gene: TRBJ1-1; CDR3 protein: CASSPDGGIGAFF; CDR3 DNA: TGTGCCAGCAGCCCCGACGGGGGCATTGGAGCTTTCTTT
V gene: TRBV4-3; clone size: many; D gene: TRBD2; J gene: TRBJ2-3; CDR3 protein: CASSQGSGGGGDTQYF; CDR3 DNA: TGCGCCAGCAGCCAAGGGAGCGGCGGGGGAGGAGATACGCAGTATTTT
V gene: TRBV11-2; clone size: many; D gene: TRBD1; J gene: TRBJ2-7; CDR3 protein: CASSSTGNRHEQYF; CDR3 DNA: TGTGCCAGCAGCTCGACAGGGAATCGGCACGAGCAGTACTTC
V gene: TRBV5-4; clone size: many; D gene: TRBD2; J gene: TRBJ2-7; CDR3 protein: CASSPGSLAGGTPDEQYF; CDR3 DNA: TGTGCCAGCAGCCCAGGCTCACTAGCGGGGGGGACCCCCGACGAGCAGTACTTC
V gene: TRBV2; clone size: many; D gene: .; J gene: TRBJ1-1; CDR3 protein: CASSVAVQMNTEAFF; CDR3 DNA: TGTGCCAGCAGTGTCGCAGTTCAGATGAACACTGAAGCTTTCTTT
V gene: TRBV5-1; clone size: .; D gene: TRBD2; J gene: TRBJ2-1; CDR3 protein: CASSTGRLAGGVNEQFF; CDR3 DNA: TGCGCCAGCAGCACCGGCAGACTAGCGGGGGGGGTAAATGAGCAGTTCTTC